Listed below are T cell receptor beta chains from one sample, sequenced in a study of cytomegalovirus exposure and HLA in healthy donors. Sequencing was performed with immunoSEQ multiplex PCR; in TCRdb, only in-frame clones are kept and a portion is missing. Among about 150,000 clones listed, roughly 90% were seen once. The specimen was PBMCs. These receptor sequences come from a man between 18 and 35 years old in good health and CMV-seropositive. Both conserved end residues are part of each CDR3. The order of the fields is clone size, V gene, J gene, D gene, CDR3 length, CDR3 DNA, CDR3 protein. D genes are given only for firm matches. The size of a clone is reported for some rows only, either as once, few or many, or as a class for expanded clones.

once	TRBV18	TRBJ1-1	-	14	TGTGCCAGCTCACCAAGGACAGCGAACACTGAAGCTTTCTTT	CASSPRTANTEAFF
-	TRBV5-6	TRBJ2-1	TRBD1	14	TGTGCCAGCAGCCTGACAGGGGGCAGAGATGAGCAGTTCTTC	CASSLTGGRDEQFF
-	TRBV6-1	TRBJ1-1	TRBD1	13	TGTGCCAGCAGCCTCGCAGGGGGCGCTGAAGCTTTCTTT	CASSLAGGAEAFF
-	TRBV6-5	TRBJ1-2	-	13	TGTGCCAGCAGTTTTATTCAGGGCTATGGCTACACCTTC	CASSFIQGYGYTF
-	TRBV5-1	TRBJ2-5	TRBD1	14	TGCGCCAGCAGCTCAGGGACAGCAAAAGAGACCCAGTACTTC	CASSSGTAKETQYF
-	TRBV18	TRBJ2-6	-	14	TGTGCCAGCTCGGCAGGGTCTGGGGCCAACGTCCTGACTTTC	CASSAGSGANVLTF
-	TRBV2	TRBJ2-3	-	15	TGTGCCAGCAGTGAAAGAGTGACTAGCACAGATACGCAGTATTTT	CASSERVTSTDTQYF
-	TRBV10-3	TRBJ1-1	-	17	TGTGCCATCAGTGAGTCGGGGGGGTCTAGAATGAACACTGAAGCTTTCTTT	CAISESGGSRMNTEAFF
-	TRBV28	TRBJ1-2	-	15	TGTGCCAGCATCCCACATGCGGGACTCAGGTGGGGCTACACCTTC	CASIPHAGLRWGYTF
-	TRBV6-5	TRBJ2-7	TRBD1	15	TGTGCCAGCAGTTACGTTGGACAGGGTTTCTACGAGCAGTACTTC	CASSYVGQGFYEQYF
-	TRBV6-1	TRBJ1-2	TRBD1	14	TGTGCCAGCAGTGAATGGGACAGTGCTTATGGCTACACCTTC	CASSEWDSAYGYTF
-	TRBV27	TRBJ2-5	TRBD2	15	TGTGCCAGCAGTCAGGGGACTAGCGCCCGGAGAACCCAGTACTTC	CASSQGTSARRTQYF
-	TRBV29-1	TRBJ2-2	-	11	TGCAGCGCTTCGACGAGGGGGGAGCTGTTTTTT	CSASTRGELFF
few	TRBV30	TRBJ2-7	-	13	TGTGCCTGGAACCTCAGGGATCCCTACGAGCAGTACTTC	CAWNLRDPYEQYF
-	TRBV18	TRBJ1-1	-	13	TGTGCCAGCTCACCACTCGCAGGCCTGAAGGCTTTCTTT	CASSPLAGLKAFF
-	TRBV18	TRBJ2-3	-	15	TGTGCCAGCTCCGACAACCCAACCGCCACAGATACGCAGTATTTT	CASSDNPTATDTQYF
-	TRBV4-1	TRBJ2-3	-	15	TGCGCCAGCAGCCAAGACCCTAGCGTGAAAGATACGCAGTATTTT	CASSQDPSVKDTQYF
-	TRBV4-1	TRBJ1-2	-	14	TGCGCCAGCAGTCAAATGCGGGGGGACTATGGCTACACCTTC	CASSQMRGDYGYTF
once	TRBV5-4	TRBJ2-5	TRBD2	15	TGTGCCAGCACTTTCGGGGGAGGGCCGGGAGAGACCCAGTACTTC	CASTFGGGPGETQYF
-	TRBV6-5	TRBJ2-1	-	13	TGTGCCAGCAGTTACGGAGGGGGCGATGAGCAGTTCTTC	CASSYGGGDEQFF
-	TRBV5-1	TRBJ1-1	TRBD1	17	TGCGCCAAATCGACAGGGAGCCACCCGCCCATGAACACTGAAGCTTTCTTT	CAKSTGSHPPMNTEAFF
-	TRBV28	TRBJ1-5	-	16	TGTGCCAGCAGACCCCGGGGGACGAGAGGCAATCAGCCCCAGCATTTT	CASRPRGTRGNQPQHF
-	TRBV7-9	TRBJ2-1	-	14	TGTGCCAGCAGCTTAGGCGGACACTACAATGAGCAGTTCTTC	CASSLGGHYNEQFF
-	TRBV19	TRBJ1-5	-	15	TGTGCCAGTAGTATTACCGGGTACGGCAATCAGCCCCAGCATTTT	CASSITGYGNQPQHF
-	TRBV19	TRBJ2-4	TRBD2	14	TGTGCCACCATCGCCGGGGGGGAAAAAAACATTCAGTACTTC	CATIAGGEKNIQYF
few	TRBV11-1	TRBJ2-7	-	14	TGTGCCAGCAGCTTAGCAGGGGTCCCCTACGAGCAGTACTTC	CASSLAGVPYEQYF
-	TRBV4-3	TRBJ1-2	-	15	TGCGCCAGCAGCTCTGGAAGACAGGCTAACTATGGCTACACCTTC	CASSSGRQANYGYTF
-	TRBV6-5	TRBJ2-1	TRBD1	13	TGTGCCAGCAGTTTGACAGGGGGCAATGAGCAGTTCTTC	CASSLTGGNEQFF
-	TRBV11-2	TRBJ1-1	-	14	TGTGCCAGCAGCTCCTCCAGAGGAGGCACTGAAGCTTTCTTT	CASSSSRGGTEAFF
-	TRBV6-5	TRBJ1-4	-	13	TGTGCCAGCAGTTACTCAGAGAATGAAAAACTGTTTTTT	CASSYSENEKLFF
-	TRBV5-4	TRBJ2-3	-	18	TGTGCCAGCAGCTTGGCGCGTGGACACGGACCTAGCACAGATACGCAGTATTTT	CASSLARGHGPSTDTQYF
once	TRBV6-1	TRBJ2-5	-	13	TGTGCCAGCAGTGAAGGGGTGAGGGAGACCCAGTACTTC	CASSEGVRETQYF
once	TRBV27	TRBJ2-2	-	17	TGTGCCAGCAGTCCAGAGGGGAGGATCCTTAACACCGGGGAGCTGTTTTTT	CASSPEGRILNTGELFF
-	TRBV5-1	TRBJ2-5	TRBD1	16	TGCGCCAGCAGCCCTCGGACAGGCCCGTTACGGGAGACCCAGTACTTC	CASSPRTGPLRETQYF
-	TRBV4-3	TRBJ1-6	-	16	TGCGCCAGCAGCCAAGATGGCAGGGGAAGGGGATCACCCCTCCACTTT	CASSQDGRGRGSPLHF
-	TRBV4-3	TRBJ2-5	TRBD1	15	TGCGCCAGCAGTCCGGGACAGGGGTCCCAAGAGACCCAGTACTTC	CASSPGQGSQETQYF
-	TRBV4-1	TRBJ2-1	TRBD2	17	TGCGCCAGCAGCCAACCCGCGGGCGGGAGGTCCCACAATGAGCAGTTCTTC	CASSQPAGGRSHNEQFF
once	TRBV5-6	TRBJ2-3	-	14	TGTGCCAGCAGCTTACTTACAGGGCCAGATACGCAGTATTTT	CASSLLTGPDTQYF
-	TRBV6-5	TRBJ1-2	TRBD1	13	TGTGCCAGCAGTTCCACAGGGGGAGGTGGCTACACCTTC	CASSSTGGGGYTF
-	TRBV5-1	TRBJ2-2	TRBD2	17	TGCGCCAGCAGCTTGGTGGGGACTAGCGGTGTTTCCGGGGAGCTGTTTTTT	CASSLVGTSGVSGELFF
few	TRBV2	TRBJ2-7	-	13	TGTGCCAGCAGAGATGACAAGGCCTACGAGCAGTACTTC	CASRDDKAYEQYF
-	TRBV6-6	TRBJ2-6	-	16	TGTGCCAGCACCCCGGGAGACAGCTCTGGGGCCAACGTCCTGACTTTC	CASTPGDSSGANVLTF
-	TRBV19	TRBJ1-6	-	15	TGTGCCAGTACCCACCGTTGGAGGGCTCCTTCACCCCTCCACTTT	CASTHRWRAPSPLHF
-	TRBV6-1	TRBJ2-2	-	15	TGTGCCAGCAGGGGGGACACCGCGAACACCGGGGAGCTGTTTTTT	CASRGDTANTGELFF
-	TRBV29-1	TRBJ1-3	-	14	TGCAGCGGGACGACAGGCAGTTCTGGAAACACCATATATTTT	CSGTTGSSGNTIYF
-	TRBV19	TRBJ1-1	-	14	TGTGCCAGTACAAAGACAAGAATGAACACTGAAGCTTTCTTT	CASTKTRMNTEAFF
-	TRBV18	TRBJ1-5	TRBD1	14	TGTGCCAGCTCACCGGGACAGGGGAATCAGCCCCAGCATTTT	CASSPGQGNQPQHF
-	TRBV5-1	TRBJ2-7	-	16	TGCGCCAGCAGCTTGGACTTCACGGGGAGCTCATACGAGCAGTACTTC	CASSLDFTGSSYEQYF
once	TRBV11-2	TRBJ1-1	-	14	TGTGCCAGCAGCTTAGAGCAGGGATGGACTGAAGCTTTCTTT	CASSLEQGWTEAFF
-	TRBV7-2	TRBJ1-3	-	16	TGTGCCAGCAGCCCACAGGGCCAGCGCTCTGGAAACACCATATATTTT	CASSPQGQRSGNTIYF
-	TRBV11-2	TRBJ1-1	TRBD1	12	TGTGCCAGCACCTGGCGACAGGGGGGAGCTTTCTTT	CASTWRQGGAFF
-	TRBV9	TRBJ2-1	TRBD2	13	TGTGCCAGCAGCGCGACTAGCGGTAATGAGCAGTTCTTC	CASSATSGNEQFF
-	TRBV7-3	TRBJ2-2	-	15	TGTGCCAGCAGCTCGGAGCGGAGCGGAACCGGGGAGCTGTTTTTT	CASSSERSGTGELFF
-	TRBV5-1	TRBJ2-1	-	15	TGCGCCAGCAGCCAGGGGTTAATTAGCGCCAATGAGCAGTTCTTC	CASSQGLISANEQFF
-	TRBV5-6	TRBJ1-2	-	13	TGTGCCAGCAGGTTCGGGGGGAACTATGGCTACACCTTC	CASRFGGNYGYTF
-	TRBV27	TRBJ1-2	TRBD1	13	TGTGCCAGCAGTTTAGGGACAGGGGATGGCTACACCTTC	CASSLGTGDGYTF
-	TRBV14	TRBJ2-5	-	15	TGTGCCAGCAGCCGGGCAGGGGCCAACCGGGAGACCCAGTACTTC	CASSRAGANRETQYF